Given below is one T cell receptor beta chain in context. The data stem from a study of blood T cell repertoires in COVID-19. Only in-frame clones appear in the TCRdb table, and some are missing; sequencing was by immunoSEQ multiplex PCR. The sample has 120,000 to 150,000 clones; almost 90% are singletons. Sequencing input: peripheral blood. This receptor was identified in a human donor in a cohort sampled during active COVID-19.

This CDR3 is CASSYSLTGLESPLHF. The CDR3 DNA follows: TGTGCCAGCAGTTACTCCCTAACAGGGTTGGAGTCACCCCTCCACTTT. The V call is TRBV6-2 or TRBV6-3, the J call TRBJ1-6; D is possibly TRBD1 (6 bases). The germline V gene has CDR1 MNHEY and CDR2 SVGEGT. The CDR3 has 16 amino acids. V dropped 0 bases and J dropped 10 bases, with 16 bases sitting between them.